The sequence of this T cell receptor beta chain was determined in a study of CD8+ T cells in alopecia areata (dated by TCRdb to 2016 to 2018). Context from the whole study: Treated patients were enrolled in an open-label pilot trial of oral tofacitinib at 5 to 10 mg twice daily for moderate-to-severe alopecia areata. On the human side, TCRbeta sequencing was run on scalp tissue and on sorted CD4+ and CD8+ peripheral blood T cells from healthy controls and from alopecia areata patients with either patchy or totalis/universalis disease. TCRbeta CDR3 regions were amplified by immunoSEQ multiplex PCR with 35 Vbeta forward and 13 Jbeta reverse primers. The SALT score, which quantifies the percentage of affected scalp surface area, was used to measure disease severity in treated patients. Patients on tofacitinib were biopsied at baseline and after 4 and 24 weeks of treatment, and several of the patients also had a later scalp biopsy. The RNA source kit depended on sample type: the PAXgene miRNA kit for fixed scalp, the miRNeasy kit for PBMCs, and the RNeasy kit for mouse skin. Scalp clonality was compared across normal scalp (n=4), patchy alopecia areata scalp (n=8), and alopecia totalis/universalis scalp (n=8). Tofacitinib was given for 6 to 18 months, followed by 6 months of follow-up off drug to assess delayed response and recurrence. To study T cell clonal expansion in alopecia areata, the researchers applied high-throughput TCRbeta sequencing to both the C3H/HeJ mouse model and human patients.

From a lookup of the germline V gene, CDR1 and CDR2 are SGHDT and YYEEEE. V is reduced by 0 bases and J by 0 bases, leaving a spacing of 6 bases between them. From the cysteine up to the phenylalanine, the CDR3 has a length of 14 residues. The sequence is cut down to CDR3 DNA, 42 bases in frame from base 1. Beyond this particular receptor, the publication reports: Shared TCR sequences between patients were less evident than in mice, which may be partly attributable to HLA diversity in the patient population. The treated cohort was small, with a single nonresponder, so links between baseline CD8+ expansion and response need larger studies. Scalp TCR repertoire analysis is complicated because resident alphabeta T cells in normal human skin are also sequenced, whereas mouse skin is dominated by gammadelta T cells. Higher clonality and more expanded CD8+ clones were observed in lesional scalp than in normal scalp, particularly in alopecia totalis/universalis, a finding suggestive of antigenic drive. Tofacitinib significantly decreased scalp clonality and the number of expanded CD8+ clones among the top 100 scalp clones. Many expanded lesional clones were found to persist in scalp and blood during tofacitinib treatment, and relapse after treatment cessation may be partly explained by this persistence.

The treatment or condition label on this specimen signifies: oral pan-JAK inhibitor, 5-10 mg twice daily. From alopecia areata patients, peripheral blood was collected along with lesional scalp punch biopsies. PBMCs were isolated by density centrifugation and stained for CD3, CD4 and CD8, after which CD4+ and CD8+ T cells were sorted on a FACSAria. There are a few counts of this clone. Its antigen remains undetermined. No much larger clonotype is one base removed from it; base qualities were not supplied. Library method: the immunoSEQ multiplex PCR assay. RNA was extracted from all samples and reverse transcribed into cDNA as template for TCR sequencing. SuperScript III was used to make first-strand cDNA, primed with a 2:1 mix of oligo-dT and random hexamers. Amplification bias was assessed with a synthetic immune receptor repertoire, and residual bias was removed computationally. Per the original workflow: Raw reads were preprocessed for error removal, and CDR3 was defined according to IMGT conventions as running from the conserved cysteine to phenylalanine. Clonality was computed by normalizing Shannon entropy by log2 of the number of productive unique TCRs and subtracting the result from 1. Whether scalp clones were CD4 or CD8 was inferred by matching scalp TCRbeta sequences against CD4 and CD8 repertoires sorted from blood. Sourced from immuneACCESS, this table was stored by TCRdb with only in-frame sequences that have V and J called. A share of the clones is absent; for the studies checked, an unresolved V gene accounts for under half, and the remainder has no known explanation. Clonal size and the V and J genes are those of that table, whereas D and trimming came from the DNA. The sample table holds over 250,000 clones, of which 60% were seen once. The ten largest account for about 0.89% of the sample.

The material was CD4+ T cells sorted from blood, obtained at roughly week 53, from a patient treated with tofacitinib. The source is a human donor with alopecia areata. This chain is built from TRBV5-6 and TRBJ2-5; TRBD2 is a weak D gene call, 5 bases matching. In nucleotides, the sequence is TGTGCCAGCAGCTTGGCGGGATACCAAGAGACCCAGTACTTC. It translates to CASSLAGYQETQYF.